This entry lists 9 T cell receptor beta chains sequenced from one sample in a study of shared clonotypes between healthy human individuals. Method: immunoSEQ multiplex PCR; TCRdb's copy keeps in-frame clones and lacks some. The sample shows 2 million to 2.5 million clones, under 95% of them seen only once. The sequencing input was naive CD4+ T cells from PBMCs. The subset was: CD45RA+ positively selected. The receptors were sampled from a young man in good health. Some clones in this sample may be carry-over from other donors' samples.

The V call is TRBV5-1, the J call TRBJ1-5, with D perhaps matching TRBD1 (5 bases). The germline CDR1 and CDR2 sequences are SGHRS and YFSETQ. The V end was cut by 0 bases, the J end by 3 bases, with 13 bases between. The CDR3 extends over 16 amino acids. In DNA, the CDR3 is TGCGCCAGCAGCTTGGTCGGGGGATTTCCCAATCAGCCCCAGCATTTT. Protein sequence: CASSLVGGFPNQPQHF.

As DNA, the CDR3 is TGTGCCAGCAGCTTAGGACAGGTCTTGAACACTGAAGCTTTCTTT. Amino acids: CASSLGQVLNTEAFF. The chain employs TRBV7-2 and TRBJ1-1; a weak D match, TRBD1 (6 bases). CDR1 SGHTA and CDR2 FQGNSA come from the germline V gene. V lost 1 base and J lost 0, with 9 bases in between. The CDR3 runs 15 residues. Variable domain in full (rest from reference TRBV7-2 and TRBJ1-1): GAGVSQSPSNKVTEKGKDVELRCDPISGHTALYWYRQSLGQGLEFLIYFQGNSAPDKSGLPSDRFSAERTGGSVSTLTIQRTQQEDSAVYLCASSLGQVLNTEAFFGQGTRLTVV.

In DNA, the CDR3 is TGTGCCAGCAGGGAGGGGGCCACCGGGGAGCTGTTTTTT. Translation: CASREGATGELFF. The chain uses TRBV2 and TRBJ2-2; D perhaps matches TRBD1 (7 bases). V lost 6 bases and J lost 4, with 9 bases in between. Looked up from germline, CDR1 is SNHLY and CDR2 is FYNNEI. The CDR3 totals 13 residues.

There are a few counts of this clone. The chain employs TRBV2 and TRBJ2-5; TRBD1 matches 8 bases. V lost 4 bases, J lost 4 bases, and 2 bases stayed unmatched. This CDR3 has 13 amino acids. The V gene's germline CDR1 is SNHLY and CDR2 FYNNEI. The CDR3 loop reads CASSGDRLETQYF. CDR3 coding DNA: TGTGCCAGCAGTGGGGACAGGTTAGAGACCCAGTACTTC.

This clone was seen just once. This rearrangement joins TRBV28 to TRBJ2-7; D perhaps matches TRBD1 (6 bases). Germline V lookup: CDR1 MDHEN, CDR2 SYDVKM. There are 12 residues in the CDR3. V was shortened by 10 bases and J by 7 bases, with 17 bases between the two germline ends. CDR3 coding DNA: TGTGCCACCGAGGAGGACAGAAGGGAGCAGTACTTC. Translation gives CATEEDRREQYF.

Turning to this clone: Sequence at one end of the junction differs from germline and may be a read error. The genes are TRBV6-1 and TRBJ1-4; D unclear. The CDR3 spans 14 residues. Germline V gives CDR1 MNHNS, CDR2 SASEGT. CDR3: CASSQAVLNKKLFF. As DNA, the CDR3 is TGTGCCAGCAGTCAAGCGGTCCTTAATAAAAAACTGTTTTTT.

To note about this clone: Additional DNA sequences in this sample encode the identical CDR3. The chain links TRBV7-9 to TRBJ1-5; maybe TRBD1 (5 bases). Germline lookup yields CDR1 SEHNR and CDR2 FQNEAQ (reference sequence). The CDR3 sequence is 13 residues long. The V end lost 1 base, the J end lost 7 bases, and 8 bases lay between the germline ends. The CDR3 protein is CASSLGGGQPQHF. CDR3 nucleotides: TGTGCCAGCAGCTTAGGGGGCGGACAGCCCCAGCATTTT.

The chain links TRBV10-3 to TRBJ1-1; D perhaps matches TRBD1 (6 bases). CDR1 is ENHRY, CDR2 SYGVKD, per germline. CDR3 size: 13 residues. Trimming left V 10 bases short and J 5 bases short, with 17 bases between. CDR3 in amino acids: CATSGVRETEAFF. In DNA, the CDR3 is TGTGCCACCTCAGGGGTTCGGGAGACTGAAGCTTTCTTT.

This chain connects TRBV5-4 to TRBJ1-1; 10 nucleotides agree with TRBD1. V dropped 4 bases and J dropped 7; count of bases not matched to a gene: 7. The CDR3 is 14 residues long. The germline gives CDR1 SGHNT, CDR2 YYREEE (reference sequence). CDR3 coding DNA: TGTGCCAGCAGCGAGACAGGGGGCATCGGTGAAGCTTTCTTT. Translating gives CASSETGGIGEAFF. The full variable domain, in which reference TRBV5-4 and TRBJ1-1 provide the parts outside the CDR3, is ETGVTQSPTHLIKTRGQQVTLRCSSQSGHNTVSWYQQALGQGPQFIFQYYREEENGRGNFPPRFSGLQFPNYSSELNVNALELDDSALYLCASSETGGIGEAFFGQGTRLTVV.